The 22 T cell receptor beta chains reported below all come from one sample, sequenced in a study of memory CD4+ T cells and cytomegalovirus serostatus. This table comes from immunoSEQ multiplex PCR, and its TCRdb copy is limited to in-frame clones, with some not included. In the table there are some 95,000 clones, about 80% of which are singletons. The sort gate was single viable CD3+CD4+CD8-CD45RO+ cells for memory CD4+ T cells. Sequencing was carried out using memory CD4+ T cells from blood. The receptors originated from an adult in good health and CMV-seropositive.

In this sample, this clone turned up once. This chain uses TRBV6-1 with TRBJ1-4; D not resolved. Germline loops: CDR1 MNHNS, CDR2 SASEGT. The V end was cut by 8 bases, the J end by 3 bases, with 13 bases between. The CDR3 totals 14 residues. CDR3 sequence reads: CASRSSAANEKLFF. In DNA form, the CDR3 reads TGTGCCAGCCGGTCCTCTGCGGCTAATGAAAAACTGTTTTTT.

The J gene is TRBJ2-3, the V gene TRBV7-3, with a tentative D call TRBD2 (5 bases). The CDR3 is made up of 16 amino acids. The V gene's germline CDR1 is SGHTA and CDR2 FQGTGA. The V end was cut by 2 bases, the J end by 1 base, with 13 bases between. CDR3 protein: CASSLGPSGRTDTQYF. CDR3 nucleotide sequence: TGTGCCAGCAGCTTAGGTCCCAGCGGACGCACAGATACGCAGTATTTT.

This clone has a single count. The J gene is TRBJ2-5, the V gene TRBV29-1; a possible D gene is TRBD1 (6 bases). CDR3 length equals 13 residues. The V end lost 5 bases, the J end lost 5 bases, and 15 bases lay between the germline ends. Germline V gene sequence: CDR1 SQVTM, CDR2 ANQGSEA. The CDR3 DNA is TGCAGCGTTCAAACAGGGATTGGGGAGACCCAGTACTTC. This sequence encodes CSVQTGIGETQYF.

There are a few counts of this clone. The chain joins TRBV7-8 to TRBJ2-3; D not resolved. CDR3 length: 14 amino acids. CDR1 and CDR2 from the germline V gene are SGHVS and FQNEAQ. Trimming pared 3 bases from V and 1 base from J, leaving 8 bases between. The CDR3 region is CASSLWTGTDTQYF. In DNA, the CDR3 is TGTGCCAGCAGCTTGTGGACGGGCACAGATACGCAGTATTTT.

CDR3 region: CASTRTGSGYTF. For the CDR3, the DNA is TGTGCCAGCACCCGGACAGGGAGCGGCTACACCTTC. The chain employs TRBV28 and TRBJ1-2; TRBD1 matches at 8 bases. CDR3 length equals 12 residues. V lost 7 bases, J lost 8 bases, and 6 bases stayed unmatched. Germline V CDR1 and CDR2: MDHEN, SYDVKM.

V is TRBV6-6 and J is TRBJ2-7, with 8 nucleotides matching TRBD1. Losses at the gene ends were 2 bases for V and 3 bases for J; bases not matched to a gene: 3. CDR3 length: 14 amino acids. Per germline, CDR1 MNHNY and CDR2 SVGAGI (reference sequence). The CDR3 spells CASSYQGAGYEQYF. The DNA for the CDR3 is TGTGCCAGCAGTTACCAGGGGGCTGGCTACGAGCAGTACTTC.

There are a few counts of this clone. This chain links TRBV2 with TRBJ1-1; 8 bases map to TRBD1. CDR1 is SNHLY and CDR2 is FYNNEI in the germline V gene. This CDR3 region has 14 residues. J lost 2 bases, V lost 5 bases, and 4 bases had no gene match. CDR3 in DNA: TGTGCCAGCAGTTTTGACAGGGGTAACACTGAAGCTTTCTTT. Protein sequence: CASSFDRGNTEAFF.

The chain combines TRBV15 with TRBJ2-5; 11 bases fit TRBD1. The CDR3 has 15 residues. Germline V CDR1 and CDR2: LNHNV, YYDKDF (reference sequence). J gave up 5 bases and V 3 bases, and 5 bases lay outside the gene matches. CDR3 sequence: CATSSRDRGYETQYF. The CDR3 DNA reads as TGTGCCACCAGCAGTAGGGACAGGGGGTACGAGACCCAGTACTTC.

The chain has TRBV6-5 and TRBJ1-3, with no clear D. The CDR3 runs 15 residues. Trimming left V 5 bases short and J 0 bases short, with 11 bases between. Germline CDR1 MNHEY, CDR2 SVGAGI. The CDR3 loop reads CASSLRRTSGNTIYF. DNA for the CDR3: TGTGCCAGCAGTCTTAGGCGGACCTCTGGAAACACCATATATTTT.

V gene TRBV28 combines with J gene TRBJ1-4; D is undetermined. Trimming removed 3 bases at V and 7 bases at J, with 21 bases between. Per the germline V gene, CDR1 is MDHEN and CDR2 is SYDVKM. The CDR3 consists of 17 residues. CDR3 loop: CASSFTARILGGEKLFF. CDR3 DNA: TGTGCCAGCAGTTTTACGGCCAGGATTTTGGGAGGTGAAAAACTGTTTTTT.

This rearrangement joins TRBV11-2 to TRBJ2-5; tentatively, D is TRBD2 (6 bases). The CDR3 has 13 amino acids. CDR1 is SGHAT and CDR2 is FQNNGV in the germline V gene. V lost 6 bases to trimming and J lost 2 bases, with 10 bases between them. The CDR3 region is CASSRREQETQYF. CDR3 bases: TGTGCCAGCAGTCGGAGGGAACAAGAGACCCAGTACTTC.

The CDR3 sequence is CASSPGLAPSGELFF. The CDR3 DNA reads TGTGCCAGCTCACCGGGACTAGCTCCCTCCGGGGAGCTGTTTTTT. The chain is built from TRBV18 and TRBJ2-2; 9 bases are a match to TRBD2. The length of the CDR3 is 15 residues. Germline CDR1 and CDR2: KGHSH and LQKENI. V lost 3 bases, J lost 6 bases, and 5 bases stayed unmatched.

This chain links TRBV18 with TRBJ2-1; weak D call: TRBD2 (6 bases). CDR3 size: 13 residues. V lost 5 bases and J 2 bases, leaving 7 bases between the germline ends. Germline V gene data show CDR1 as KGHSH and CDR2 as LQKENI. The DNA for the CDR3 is TGTGCCAGCTCAGGGGAGGCCTACAATGAGCAGTTCTTC. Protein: CASSGEAYNEQFF.

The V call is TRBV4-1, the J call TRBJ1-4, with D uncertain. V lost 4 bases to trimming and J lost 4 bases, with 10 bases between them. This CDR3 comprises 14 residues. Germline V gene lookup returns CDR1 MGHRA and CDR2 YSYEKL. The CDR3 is CASSPGDYNEKLFF. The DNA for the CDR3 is TGCGCCAGCAGCCCGGGTGACTATAATGAAAAACTGTTTTTT.

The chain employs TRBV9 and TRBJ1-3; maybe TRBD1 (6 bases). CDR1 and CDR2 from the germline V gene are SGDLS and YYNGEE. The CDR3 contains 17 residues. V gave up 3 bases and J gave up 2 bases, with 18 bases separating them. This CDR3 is CASSGLGKQGAGNTIYF. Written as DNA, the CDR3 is TGTGCCAGCAGCGGACTGGGGAAACAGGGAGCTGGAAACACCATATATTTT.

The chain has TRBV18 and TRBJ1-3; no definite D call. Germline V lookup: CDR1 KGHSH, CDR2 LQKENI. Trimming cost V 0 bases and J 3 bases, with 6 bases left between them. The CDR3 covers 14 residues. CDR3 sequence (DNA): TGTGCCAGCTCACCACCCCGGGGTGGAAACACCATATATTTT. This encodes CASSPPRGGNTIYF.

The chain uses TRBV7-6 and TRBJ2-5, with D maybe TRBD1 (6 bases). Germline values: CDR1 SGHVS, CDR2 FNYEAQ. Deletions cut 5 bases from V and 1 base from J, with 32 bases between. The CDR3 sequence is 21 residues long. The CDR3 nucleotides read TGTGCCAGCAGCAAACGTCCGGCGGCAGGGGAGAAGCAGAATCTCCAAGAGACCCAGTACTTC. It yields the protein CASSKRPAAGEKQNLQETQYF.

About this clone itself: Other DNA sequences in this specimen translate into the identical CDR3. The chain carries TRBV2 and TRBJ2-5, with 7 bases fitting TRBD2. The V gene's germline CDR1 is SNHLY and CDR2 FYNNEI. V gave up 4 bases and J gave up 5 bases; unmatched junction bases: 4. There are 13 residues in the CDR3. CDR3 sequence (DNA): TGTGCCAGCAGTGGCGGGAGCGGGGAGACCCAGTACTTC. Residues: CASSGGSGETQYF. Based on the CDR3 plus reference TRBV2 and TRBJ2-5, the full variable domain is EPEVTQTPSHQVTQMGQEVILRCVPISNHLYFYWYRQILGQKVEFLVSFYNNEISEKSEIFDDQFSVERPDGSNFTLKIRSTKLEDSAMYFCASSGGSGETQYFGPGTRLLVL.

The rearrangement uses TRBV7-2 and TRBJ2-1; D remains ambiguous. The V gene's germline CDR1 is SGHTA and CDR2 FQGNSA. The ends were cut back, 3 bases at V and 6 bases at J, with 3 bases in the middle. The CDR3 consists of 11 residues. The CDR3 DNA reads TGTGCCAGCAGCTTGGCCAATGAGCAGTTCTTC. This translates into CASSLANEQFF.

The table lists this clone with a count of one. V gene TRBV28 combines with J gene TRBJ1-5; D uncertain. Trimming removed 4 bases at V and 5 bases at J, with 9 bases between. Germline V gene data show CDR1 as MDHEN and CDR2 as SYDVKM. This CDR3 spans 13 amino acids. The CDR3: CASSWVSDQPQHF. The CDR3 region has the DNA TGTGCCAGCAGTTGGGTCAGCGATCAGCCCCAGCATTTT.

In nucleotides, the CDR3 is TGCAGTGCTAGATCAGGAAATGAGCAGTTCTTC. Translated: CSARSGNEQFF. This rearrangement joins TRBV20-1 to TRBJ2-1; D gene ambiguous. There are 11 residues in the CDR3. The ends were cut back, 2 bases at V and 7 bases at J, with 6 bases in the middle. CDR1 is DFQATT, CDR2 SNEGSKA, per germline (reference sequence).

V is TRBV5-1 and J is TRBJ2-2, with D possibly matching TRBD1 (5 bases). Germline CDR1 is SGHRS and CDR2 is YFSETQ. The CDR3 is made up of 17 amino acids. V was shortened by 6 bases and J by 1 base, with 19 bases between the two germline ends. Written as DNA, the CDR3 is TGCGCCAGCAAACAAAGTAGGGCAGGGCAGAACACCGGGGAGCTGTTTTTT. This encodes CASKQSRAGQNTGELFF.